Below are 5 T cell receptor beta chains sequenced from a single sample in a study of T-cell memory formation after mild COVID-19. TCRdb itself ran the 5' RACE reads through MiXCR, one entry per CDR3 protein. The sample records hundreds of thousands of distinct CDR3 sequences, roughly 15% being singletons. The sequencing input was PBMCs or a T cell subset sorted from them (not recorded which). The receptor source for this set is a man aged 18 to 35 who had mild COVID-19 (a few samples of this study predate the infection). Cell type and time point are not known.

The chain recombines TRBV11-2 with TRBJ2-1; D may be TRBD1 or TRBD2 (6 bases each). Germline V gene data show CDR1 as SGHAT and CDR2 as FQNNGV. With 2 bases removed from V and 7 bases from J, the gap between germline ends came to 15 bases. CDR3 size: 15 residues. The CDR3 DNA sequence: TGTGCCAGCAGCTTACGCTCGGGGGCAAGAAATGAGCAGTTCTTC. Protein sequence: CASSLRSGARNEQFF.

The chain couples TRBV5-1 to TRBJ1-2; the D gene is possibly TRBD1 (5 bases). The CDR3 covers 15 residues. Germline CDR1 SGHRS, CDR2 YFSETQ. Trimming took 0 bases from V and 5 from J, leaving 14 bases between them. CDR3 protein: CASSLDGVGEYGYTF. The CDR3 region has the DNA TGCGCCAGCAGCTTGGACGGCGTGGGGGAGTATGGCTACACCTTC.

J is TRBJ1-5 and V is TRBV19; no firm D call. The CDR3 runs 15 residues. With 3 bases removed from V and 9 bases from J, the gap between germline ends came to 18 bases. Germline CDR1 is LNHDA and CDR2 is SQIVND (reference sequence). The CDR3 reads CASSIRPDNLRPQHF. The CDR3 DNA follows: TGTGCCAGTAGTATTAGACCCGACAACCTCAGGCCCCAGCATTTT.

The V call is TRBV28, the J call TRBJ2-7; D is uncertain. This CDR3 region has 12 residues. Germline assignment: CDR1 MDHEN and CDR2 SYDVKM. Trimming removed 5 bases at V and 4 bases at J, with 9 bases between. CDR3 loop: CASSPRPYEQYF. DNA for the CDR3: TGTGCCAGCAGTCCTCGGCCTTACGAGCAGTACTTC.

This clonotype was recorded at least ten times. This chain links TRBV11-2 with TRBJ1-1, with TRBD1 matching over 9 bases. The junction had 13 bases not matched to a gene; V was cut back by 6 bases and J by 5 bases. The CDR3 is 16 residues long. Germline CDR1 is SGHAT and CDR2 is FQNNGV. As DNA, the CDR3 is TGTGCCAGCAGATCAGATCCGGGACAGGGTAGGACTGAAGCTTTCTTT. It encodes CASRSDPGQGRTEAFF. Variable domain in full (rest from reference TRBV11-2 and TRBJ1-1): EAGVAQSPRYKIIEKRQSVAFWCNPISGHATLYWYQQILGQGPKLLIQFQNNGVVDDSQLPKDRFSAERLKGVDSTLKIQPAKLEDSAVYLCASRSDPGQGRTEAFFGQGTRLTVV.